This entry lists 6 T cell receptor beta chains sequenced from one sample in a study of CD8 T cells in Susac syndrome. With random hexamers, reverse transcription was performed on roughly 0.5 to 1 ug of RNA. TCRdb re-analysed the immunoSEQ multiplex PCR reads in MiXCR, keeping a single row per CDR3 protein. Here the sample spans hundreds of thousands of distinct CDR3 sequences, approximately 90% being singletons. What was sequenced was CD8+ T cells from PBMCs. Source of these receptors: a human donor with multiple sclerosis.

The CDR3 loop reads CASSARSEGWKTQYF. As DNA, the CDR3 is TGTGCCAGCAGCGCCCGTTCCGAGGGCTGGAAGACCCAGTACTTC. The rearrangement joins TRBV7-9 to TRBJ2-5, with TRBD2 as a possible D gene (5 bases). The length of the CDR3 is 15 residues. Germline CDR1 is SEHNR and CDR2 is FQNEAQ (reference sequence). Trimming removed 5 bases from V and 6 bases from J, with 19 bases in between. The full variable domain, with the rest looked up from reference TRBV7-9 and TRBJ2-5, is DTGVSQNPRHKITKRGQNVTFRCDPISEHNRLYWYRQTLGQGPEFLTYFQNEAQLEKSRLLSDRFSAERPKGSFSTLEIQRTEQGDSAMYLCASSARSEGWKTQYFGPGTRLLVL.

This chain links TRBV4-1 with TRBJ1-4; the D is unclear. The CDR3 spans 13 residues. Germline lookup yields CDR1 MGHRA and CDR2 YSYEKL. V lost 6 bases and J lost 5, with 10 bases in between. The CDR3, as DNA: TGCGCCAGCAGTTTTGCGGGGAATGAAAAACTGTTTTTT. This codes for CASSFAGNEKLFF.

The V and J genes are TRBV30 and TRBJ1-5; D might be TRBD1 (5 bases). Germline values: CDR1 GTSNPN, CDR2 SVGIG (reference sequence). The CDR3 runs 15 residues. Trimming removed 1 base from V and 3 bases from J, with 13 bases in between. The CDR3 nucleotides are TGTGCCTGGAGTGAAGGGGCCCTTTTCAATCAGCCCCAGCATTTT. Its protein is CAWSEGALFNQPQHF.

V and J are TRBV10-2 and TRBJ1-1, with D possibly matching TRBD1 (6 bases). The CDR3 is 13 amino acids. Trimming took off 7 bases at V and 5 bases at J, with 14 bases between the two ends. Germline loops: CDR1 WSHSY, CDR2 SAAADI. In nucleotides, the CDR3 is TGCGCCAGCACTCCAGGGGCCACGACTGAAGCTTTCTTT. This codes for CASTPGATTEAFF.

CDR3 nucleotide sequence: TGCGCCAGCAGCCTTAGGGGCGGGCATCAGCCCCAGCATTTT. Translating gives CASSLRGGHQPQHF. The chain joins TRBV5-1 to TRBJ1-5; D might be TRBD1 (5 bases). This CDR3 is built from 14 residues. Looked up from germline, CDR1 is SGHRS and CDR2 is YFSETQ. V was clipped by 4 bases and J by 5 bases, with 13 bases between them.

Only a few counts were recorded for this clonotype. The chain uses TRBV6-5 and TRBJ1-1, with no clear D. Germline CDR1 and CDR2: MNHEY and SVGAGI. The length of the CDR3 is 14 residues. Trimming removed 2 bases from V and 3 bases from J, with 10 bases in between. The CDR3 DNA sequence: TGTGCCAGCAGTTACGGCGGCTCTTACACTGAAGCTTTCTTT. It yields the protein CASSYGGSYTEAFF.